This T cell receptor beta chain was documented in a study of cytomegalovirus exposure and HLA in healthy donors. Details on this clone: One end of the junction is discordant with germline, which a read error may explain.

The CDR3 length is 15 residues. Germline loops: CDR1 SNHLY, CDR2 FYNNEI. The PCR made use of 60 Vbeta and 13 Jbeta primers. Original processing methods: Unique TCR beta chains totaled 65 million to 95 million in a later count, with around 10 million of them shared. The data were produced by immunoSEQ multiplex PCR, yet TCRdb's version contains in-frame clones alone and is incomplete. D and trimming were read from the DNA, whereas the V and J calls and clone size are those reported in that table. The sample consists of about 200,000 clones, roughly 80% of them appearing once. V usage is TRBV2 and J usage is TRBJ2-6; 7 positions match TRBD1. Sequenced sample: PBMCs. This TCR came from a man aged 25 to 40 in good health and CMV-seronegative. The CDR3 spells CARQGILAGASVLTF. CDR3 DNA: TGTGCCAGACAGGGGATCCTAGCCGGGGCCAGCGTCCTGACTTTC. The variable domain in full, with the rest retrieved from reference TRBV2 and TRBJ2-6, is EPEVTQTPSHQVTQMGQEVILRCVPISNHLYFYWYRQILGQKVEFLVSFYNNEISEKSEIFDDQFSVERPDGSNFTLKIRSTKLEDSAMYFCARQGILAGASVLTFGAGSRLTVL.